The rows below give T cell receptor beta chains drawn from one sample of a study of T cell responses to AZD1222 COVID-19 vaccine. Sequencing was performed with immunoSEQ multiplex PCR; in TCRdb, only in-frame clones are kept and a portion is missing. This table holds fewer than 110,000 clones, around 89% found once. The sequenced sample was peripheral blood, obtained on day 0 of AZD1222 vaccination. Receptors originate from an adult in good health. CDR3s include the opening cysteine and the closing phenylalanine or tryptophan. A D gene is named only where the DNA matches it firmly.

CDR3 protein: CASSLESPIGNTIYF
J gene: TRBJ1-3
V gene: TRBV5-4
D gene: -

CDR3 protein: CASGQLNTEAFF
J gene: TRBJ1-1
V gene: TRBV21-1
D gene: -

CDR3 protein: CASSAPLAGGYEQYF
J gene: TRBJ2-7
V gene: TRBV10-1
D gene: TRBD2

CDR3 protein: CASSYSSEFQETQYF
J gene: TRBJ2-5
V gene: TRBV6-5
D gene: -

CDR3 protein: CASRGQGASGNTIYF
J gene: TRBJ1-3
V gene: TRBV9
D gene: TRBD1

CDR3 protein: CASGLRGWTDSRSGNTIYF
J gene: TRBJ1-3
V gene: TRBV12-5
D gene: -

CDR3 protein: CASSRHGTIVNTGELFF
J gene: TRBJ2-2
V gene: TRBV6-6
D gene: TRBD2

CDR3 protein: CASSPMADSPLHF
J gene: TRBJ1-6
V gene: TRBV7-9
D gene: -

CDR3 protein: CASSVLPPGLAANTGELFF
J gene: TRBJ2-2
V gene: TRBV27
D gene: TRBD2

CDR3 protein: CASSEAGTSYEQYF
J gene: TRBJ2-7
V gene: TRBV5-4
D gene: -

CDR3 protein: CASSIEEDQPQHF
J gene: TRBJ1-5
V gene: TRBV19
D gene: -

CDR3 protein: CASRVLAGGDTGELFF
J gene: TRBJ2-2
V gene: TRBV28
D gene: TRBD2

CDR3 protein: CASSYPTSGSNEQYF
J gene: TRBJ2-7
V gene: TRBV6-2/TRBV6-3
D gene: TRBD2

CDR3 protein: CASSINVPGGYTF
J gene: TRBJ1-2
V gene: TRBV19
D gene: -

CDR3 protein: CASSVNSDTEAFF
J gene: TRBJ1-1
V gene: TRBV11-3
D gene: -

CDR3 protein: CASSDRENQPQHF
J gene: TRBJ1-5
V gene: TRBV2
D gene: -

CDR3 protein: CASTQSTGTDTQYF
J gene: TRBJ2-3
V gene: TRBV5-1
D gene: -

CDR3 protein: CASSPQGASGNQPQHF
J gene: TRBJ1-5
V gene: TRBV7-8
D gene: TRBD1

CDR3 protein: CASSPADGLRTGELFF
J gene: TRBJ2-2
V gene: TRBV5-1
D gene: -

CDR3 protein: CASSLSGGGFYNEQFF
J gene: TRBJ2-1
V gene: TRBV27
D gene: TRBD2

CDR3 protein: CSVGHTNTQYF
J gene: TRBJ2-3
V gene: TRBV29-1
D gene: -

CDR3 protein: CAISRSTSTDTQYF
J gene: TRBJ2-3
V gene: TRBV10-3
D gene: -